What follows describes a single T cell receptor beta chain. The antigen remains undetermined. The source of the sample is a study of neoadjuvant nivolumab and ipilimumab in lung cancer. Findings of the study overall: Resected tumors had greater TCR richness and clonality than uninvolved lung. Only two of four nivolumab-treated tumors gained richness and clonality by surgery.

Trimming removed 3 bases at V and 4 bases at J, with 9 bases between. The CDR3 extends over 13 amino acids. Germline V gene sequence: CDR1 SGHTA, CDR2 FQGTGA. The protocol was immunoSEQ multiplex PCR, while the TCRdb copy is restricted to in-frame clones and leaves out a portion. The sample consists of roughly 19,000 clones, more than 75% of them appearing once. The specimen comprised tumor tissue, sampled after neoadjuvant nivolumab, alone or with ipilimumab, at or shortly before surgery. The source of this sequence is an adult with non-small cell lung cancer. V is TRBV7-3 and J is TRBJ2-5; D is ambiguous. The CDR3 spells CASSFARGETQYF. The CDR3 region has the DNA TGTGCCAGCAGCTTCGCAAGAGGAGAGACCCAGTACTTC.